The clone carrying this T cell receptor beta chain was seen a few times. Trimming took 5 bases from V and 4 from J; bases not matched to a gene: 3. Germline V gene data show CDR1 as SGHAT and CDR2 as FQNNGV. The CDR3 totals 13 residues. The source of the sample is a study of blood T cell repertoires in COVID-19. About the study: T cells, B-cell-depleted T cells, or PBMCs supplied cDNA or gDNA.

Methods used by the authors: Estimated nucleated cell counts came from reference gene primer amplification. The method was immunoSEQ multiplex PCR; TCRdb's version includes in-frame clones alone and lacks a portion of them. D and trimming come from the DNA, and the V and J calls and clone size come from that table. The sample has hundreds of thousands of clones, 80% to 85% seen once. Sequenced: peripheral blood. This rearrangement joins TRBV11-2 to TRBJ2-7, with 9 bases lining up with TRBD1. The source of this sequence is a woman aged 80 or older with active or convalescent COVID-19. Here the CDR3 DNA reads TGTGCCAGCAGCGTGGGACAGGGTTACGAGCAGTACTTC. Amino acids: CASSVGQGYEQYF.